This T cell receptor (beta chain) was captured in a study of chemoradiotherapy in HPV16-positive cancers. General study findings and limits: Candidate HPV-specific clones and E7-related TCR motifs grew in tumor during treatment.

Germline CDR1 and CDR2: SGDLS and YYNGEE. The CDR3 is made up of 15 amino acids. Trimming removed 4 bases from V and 1 base from J, with 15 bases in between. Clones were sequenced by immunoSEQ multiplex PCR, and TCRdb holds only the in-frame ones, with some missing. The sample carries some 9,300 clones, around 86% recorded once. This clone was observed a handful of times. No antigen is known for it. The sequencing used blood, collected from a patient who underwent chemoradiotherapy. The chain recombines TRBV9 with TRBJ2-7; TRBD1 might be the D (5 bases). The receptor was isolated from a human donor with HPV-associated anogenital cancer. DNA for the CDR3: TGTGCCAGCAGCCTTCAGGGTTTACCTTCCTACGAGCAGTACTTC. Amino acid sequence: CASSLQGLPSYEQYF.